This T cell receptor beta chain was captured in a study of blood T cell repertoires in COVID-19. Study-wide context: Nucleic acid was either cDNA or gDNA, and it came from T cells, B-cell-depleted T cells, or PBMCs.

The repertoire was sequenced with immunoSEQ multiplex PCR; TCRdb's copy has only in-frame clones and lacks some. The table has a few hundred thousand clones, roughly 87% seen once; the top ten hold under 3%. The germline V gene encodes CDR1 MNHEY and CDR2 SVGEGT. J gave up 10 bases and V 5 bases, and 1 base lay outside the gene matches. This CDR3 spans 12 amino acids. Participant-given clinical history determined each cohort assignment. Before being deemed recovered, Cohort 3 donors had two negative PCRs, clearance, or symptom resolution. The V call is TRBV6-2 or TRBV6-3, the J call TRBJ2-1; TRBD2 aligns across 11 bases. The TCR comes from a woman aged 25 to 39 who had recovered from COVID-19. The sequencing sample was made of PBMCs or T cells enriched from blood (not recorded which). For the CDR3, the DNA is TGTGCCAGCAGTGGACTAGCGGGCGAGCAGTTCTTC. This sequence encodes CASSGLAGEQFF.